The 26 T cell receptor beta chains in this list originate from one sample, sequenced in a study of T cells after yellow fever vaccination. TCRdb recomputed calls from the 5' RACE reads with MiXCR, one row per CDR3 protein. Seen here are some 300,000 distinct CDR3 sequences, around 9.3% observed once, and the top ten hold around 3.3%. Specimen: CD4+ T cells sorted from PBMCs, collected 5 days after the yellow fever booster vaccination. Receptors originate from a young man who received the YFV17D yellow fever vaccine.

The V call is TRBV11-2, the J call TRBJ1-1; D perhaps matches TRBD1 (6 bases). V gave up 1 base and J gave up 5 bases, with 17 bases separating them. This CDR3 has 16 amino acids. CDR1 is SGHAT and CDR2 is FQNNGV in the germline V gene. The CDR3 coding sequence is TGTGCCAGCAGCTTAGTACGTGGGGGGCTGGTTACTGAAGCTTTCTTT. This codes for CASSLVRGGLVTEAFF.

This rearrangement joins TRBV14 to TRBJ2-7; no reliable D call. The CDR3 extends over 12 amino acids. Trimming cost V 0 bases and J 6 bases, with 6 bases left between them. The V gene's germline CDR1 is SGHDN and CDR2 FVKESK. CDR3 nucleotides: TGTGCCAGCAGCCAAGACTGGGTCGAGCAGTACTTC. This encodes CASSQDWVEQYF.

The chain joins TRBV30 to TRBJ2-1; D is uncertain. This CDR3 has 12 amino acids. Deletions cut 2 bases from V and 6 bases from J, with 8 bases between. Germline-derived CDR1 and CDR2 are GTSNPN and SVGIG (reference sequence). The CDR3, as DNA: TGTGCCTGGAGTTCCCTGGGCAATGAGCAGTTCTTC. As protein: CAWSSLGNEQFF.

This clonotype was detected many times. The chain carries TRBV20-1 and TRBJ1-2; D gene uncertain. Germline V lookup: CDR1 DFQATT, CDR2 SNEGSKA (reference sequence). The CDR3 contains 12 residues. The germline V and J ends were trimmed by 0 bases and 7 bases, with 9 bases remaining between them. The CDR3 DNA follows: TGCAGTGCTAGAGATGACCGCGGTGGCTACACCTTC. Amino acids: CSARDDRGGYTF.

This clonotype was counted many times. The chain recombines TRBV5-1 with TRBJ2-5; 8 nucleotides line up with TRBD2. Germline lookup yields CDR1 SGHRS and CDR2 YFSETQ. The junction had 5 bases not matched to a gene; V was cut back by 3 bases and J by 1 base. There are 15 residues in the CDR3. CDR3 sequence (DNA): TGCGCCAGCAGCTCTCGGGGGGGTTTCCAAGAGACCCAGTACTTC. This encodes CASSSRGGFQETQYF. The full variable domain, its missing parts supplied by reference TRBV5-1 and TRBJ2-5, is KAGVTQTPRYLIKTRGQQVTLSCSPISGHRSVSWYQQTPGQGLQFLFEYFSETQRNKGNFPGRFSGRQFSNSRSEMNVSTLELGDSALYLCASSSRGGFQETQYFGPGTRLLVL.

This clonotype was counted at least ten times. The rearrangement links TRBV18 to TRBJ1-5, with unresolved D. Germline lookup yields CDR1 KGHSH and CDR2 LQKENI. The V end lost 4 bases, the J end lost 4 bases, and 11 bases lay between the germline ends. This CDR3 spans 14 amino acids. CDR3: CASSQARGNQPQHF. CDR3 DNA: TGTGCCAGCTCACAGGCGCGGGGTAATCAGCCCCAGCATTTT. Full variable domain (missing parts from reference TRBV18 and TRBJ1-5): NAGVMQNPRHLVRRRGQEARLRCSPMKGHSHVYWYRQLPEEGLKFMVYLQKENIIDESGMPKERFSAEFPKEGPSILRIQQVVRGDSAAYFCASSQARGNQPQHFGDGTRLSIL.

This clonotype has only a few counts. The rearrangement uses TRBV7-6 and TRBJ2-7; D is ambiguous. Per germline, CDR1 SGHVS and CDR2 FNYEAQ. The V and J ends lost 1 base and 2 bases respectively, with 12 bases between them. The CDR3 consists of 15 residues. For the CDR3, the DNA is TGTGCCAGCAGCTTAGAGGCAGGCCAGACCTACGAGCAGTACGTC. Its protein product is CASSLEAGQTYEQYV.

The chain has TRBV29-1 and TRBJ1-1; TRBD1 matches at 10 bases. CDR1 and CDR2 (germline): SQVTM, ANQGSEA. V was pared by 6 bases and J by 4 bases, with 11 bases of the junction left unmatched. The CDR3 sequence is 15 residues long. This CDR3 is CSVTSPGTGATEAFF. The DNA for the CDR3 is TGCAGCGTAACTTCTCCCGGGACAGGGGCCACTGAAGCTTTCTTT.

The table lists this clonotype with a few counts. The V gene is TRBV2, the J gene TRBJ2-3; TRBD2 matches at 10 bases. Germline CDR1 is SNHLY and CDR2 is FYNNEI. Losses at the gene ends were 4 bases for V and 6 bases for J; bases not matched to a gene: 7. The length of the CDR3 is 15 residues. CDR3 sequence: CASSGQRGGWDTQYF. The CDR3 region has the DNA TGTGCCAGCAGTGGCCAGCGGGGGGGCTGGGATACGCAGTATTTT.

V and J are TRBV5-4 and TRBJ2-1; D is possibly TRBD1 (5 bases). This CDR3 is 14 amino acids long. Germline V gene sequence: CDR1 SGHNT, CDR2 YYREEE (reference sequence). Deletions cut 4 bases from V and 9 bases from J, with 17 bases between. CDR3 protein: CASSPTAGAVEQFF. DNA of the CDR3: TGTGCCAGCAGCCCAACAGCTGGGGCGGTTGAGCAGTTCTTC.

This chain uses TRBV5-5 with TRBJ1-1, with a possible D match to TRBD1 (5 bases). The CDR3 is 15 residues long. Looked up from germline, CDR1 is SGHKS and CDR2 is YYEKEE (reference sequence). V was cut by 4 bases and J by 4 bases, with 17 bases left in between. The DNA of the CDR3 is TGTGCCAGCAGCCGTGATGGAGGGGACCTCACTGAAGCTTTCTTT. Protein product: CASSRDGGDLTEAFF.

This clonotype has a count of ten or more. The J gene is TRBJ1-1, the V gene TRBV20-1; no reliable D call. V was pared by 3 bases and J by 0 bases, with 11 bases between. Germline CDR1 reads DFQATT; CDR2 reads SNEGSKA (reference sequence). The CDR3 spans 14 residues. CDR3 protein: CSASPGYMNTEAFF. Here the CDR3 DNA reads TGCAGTGCTAGTCCCGGCTACATGAACACTGAAGCTTTCTTT.

This clonotype was seen only a few times. This rearrangement joins TRBV12-3 or TRBV12-4 to TRBJ2-2, with a possible D match to TRBD1 (6 bases). The CDR3 loop spans 14 amino acids. The V end lost 6 bases, the J end lost 4 bases, and 12 bases lay between the germline ends. The CDR3 coding sequence is TGTGCCAGCAGAGGACAGATGGGCACCGGGGAGCTGTTTTTT. Translated: CASRGQMGTGELFF.

This clonotype appeared many times. The J gene is TRBJ2-5, the V gene TRBV5-4; 11 bases match TRBD2. V was clipped by 3 bases and J by 2 bases; unmatched bases: 9. Germline V gene data show CDR1 as SGHNT and CDR2 as YYREEE (reference sequence). The CDR3 is 17 amino acids. The CDR3 here is CASSSPSGGTLQETQYF. The CDR3 DNA reads TGTGCCAGCAGCTCCCCTAGCGGGGGGACTCTACAAGAGACCCAGTACTTC.

V and J are TRBV4-1 and TRBJ1-5; possibly TRBD1 for D (5 bases). The germline V gene has CDR1 MGHRA and CDR2 YSYEKL. The CDR3 has 18 amino acids. V was shortened by 1 base and J by 6 bases, with 22 bases between the two germline ends. The CDR3 nucleotides are TGCGCCAGCAGCCAAGGCACGGTCCGGGAGGGGTTGGGTCAGCCCCAGCATTTT. This translates into CASSQGTVREGLGQPQHF.

This clonotype was counted many times. This rearrangement joins TRBV19 to TRBJ2-2; D uncertain. Germline lookup yields CDR1 LNHDA and CDR2 SQIVND (reference sequence). The V gene lost 8 bases and the J gene lost 1 base, with 11 bases spanning the gap. This CDR3 has 14 residues. Here the CDR3 DNA reads TGTGCCAGTGCGAGGTCCGGGAACACCGGGGAGCTGTTTTTT. Protein sequence: CASARSGNTGELFF. Combining the CDR3 with reference TRBV19 and TRBJ2-2 gives the whole variable domain DGGITQSPKYLFRKEGQNVTLSCEQNLNHDAMYWYRQDPGQGLRLIYYSQIVNDFQKGDIAEGYSVSREKKESFPLTVTSAQKNPTAFYLCASARSGNTGELFFGEGSRLTVL.

The chain employs TRBV28 and TRBJ1-4, with 8 bases that match TRBD1. This CDR3 is 20 amino acids long. Germline lookup yields CDR1 MDHEN and CDR2 SYDVKM. Trimming removed 6 bases from V and 7 bases from J; junction bases left unmatched: 25. The DNA for the CDR3 is TGTGCCAGCAGCTCAGGGGCCCTCGGGGGAACAGGGGGTCACGGTGAAAAACTGTTTTTT. This gives the protein CASSSGALGGTGGHGEKLFF.

The CDR3: CASSQAGTGNTIYF. CDR3 DNA sequence: TGTGCCAGCAGCCAAGCCGGGACTGGAAACACCATATATTTT. This sequence joins TRBV4-2 and TRBJ1-3; D unclear. Germline-derived CDR1 and CDR2 are LGHNA and YNFKEQ. Trimming stripped 1 base from V and 2 bases from J, with 6 bases between. The CDR3 runs to 14 residues.

This clonotype has only a few counts. V is TRBV6-2 or TRBV6-3 and J is TRBJ2-1, with a tentative D call TRBD2 (7 bases). This CDR3 has 16 residues. CDR1 is MNHEY, CDR2 SVGEGT, per germline. Trimming removed 6 bases from V and 6 bases from J, with 21 bases in between. The CDR3 is CASSLRPGRGANEQFF. The CDR3, as DNA: TGTGCCAGCAGCCTTAGACCGGGACGGGGGGCCAATGAGCAGTTCTTC.

The chain uses TRBV7-9 and TRBJ2-5, with 11 bases fitting TRBD1. CDR3 length equals 15 residues. Per the germline V gene, CDR1 is SEHNR and CDR2 is FQNEAQ (reference sequence). V lost 6 bases and J lost 4; bases outside the gene matches: 7. For the CDR3, the DNA is TGTGCCAGCAGTCCAACCGGGACAGGGGGAGAGACCCAGTACTTC. It yields the protein CASSPTGTGGETQYF. The full variable domain, with the rest looked up from reference TRBV7-9 and TRBJ2-5, is DTGVSQNPRHKITKRGQNVTFRCDPISEHNRLYWYRQTLGQGPEFLTYFQNEAQLEKSRLLSDRFSAERPKGSFSTLEIQRTEQGDSAMYLCASSPTGTGGETQYFGPGTRLLVL.

This clonotype occurred once. This may arise from a read error, as a much more abundant clone is one base away. This rearrangement joins TRBV12-3 or TRBV12-4 to TRBJ1-2; 8 bases match TRBD1. The CDR3 length is 14 residues. The CDR3 DNA reads as TGTGCCTGCAGCTCCGACAGGGGAGGGTATGGCTACACCTTC. Protein sequence: CACSSDRGGYGYTF.

The chain has TRBV5-6 and TRBJ1-1, with D uncertain. V lost 7 bases and J lost 7, with 5 bases in between. This CDR3 comprises 9 residues. Germline V gene lookup returns CDR1 SGHDT and CDR2 YYEEEE. CDR3 residues: CASGFEAFF. Here the CDR3 DNA reads TGTGCCAGCGGGTTTGAAGCTTTCTTT.

The chain couples TRBV18 to TRBJ1-6; 11 nucleotides agree with TRBD1. CDR1 KGHSH and CDR2 LQKENI come from the germline V gene. This CDR3 contains 16 residues. With 0 bases clipped from V and 7 bases from J, the junction kept 2 bases outside the gene matches. The CDR3 protein is CASSPPDRGLNSPLHF. DNA of the CDR3: TGTGCCAGCTCACCACCGGACAGGGGGCTGAATTCACCCCTCCACTTT.

The gene calls are TRBV4-1 and TRBJ2-3; TRBD2 matches 11 bases. The V and J ends lost 6 bases and 5 bases, in that order; junction bases with no gene match: 7. The CDR3 contains 15 residues. The germline V gene has CDR1 MGHRA and CDR2 YSYEKL. Here the CDR3 reads CASRLTSGDLDTQYF. The CDR3 DNA follows: TGCGCCAGCAGACTGACTAGCGGGGATCTAGATACGCAGTATTTT.

The rearrangement uses TRBV19 and TRBJ2-6; D tentatively reads TRBD1 or TRBD2 (6 bases each). Germline CDR1 reads LNHDA; CDR2 reads SQIVND (reference sequence). Trimming took 5 bases from V and 0 from J, leaving 14 bases between them. The CDR3 totals 17 residues. CDR3 DNA: TGTGCCAGTAGTCCCCTGGGGGGCTCCTCTGGGGCCAACGTCCTGACTTTC. Translating it yields CASSPLGGSSGANVLTF.

The genes are TRBV4-1 and TRBJ2-3; TRBD2 might be the D (5 bases). The CDR3 is 16 residues long. Per germline, CDR1 MGHRA and CDR2 YSYEKL. The V gene lost 4 bases and the J gene lost 0 bases, with 14 bases spanning the gap. Written as DNA, the CDR3 is TGCGCCAGCAGCCTCTATCGGGGATCTAGCACAGATACGCAGTATTTT. Its protein product is CASSLYRGSSTDTQYF.